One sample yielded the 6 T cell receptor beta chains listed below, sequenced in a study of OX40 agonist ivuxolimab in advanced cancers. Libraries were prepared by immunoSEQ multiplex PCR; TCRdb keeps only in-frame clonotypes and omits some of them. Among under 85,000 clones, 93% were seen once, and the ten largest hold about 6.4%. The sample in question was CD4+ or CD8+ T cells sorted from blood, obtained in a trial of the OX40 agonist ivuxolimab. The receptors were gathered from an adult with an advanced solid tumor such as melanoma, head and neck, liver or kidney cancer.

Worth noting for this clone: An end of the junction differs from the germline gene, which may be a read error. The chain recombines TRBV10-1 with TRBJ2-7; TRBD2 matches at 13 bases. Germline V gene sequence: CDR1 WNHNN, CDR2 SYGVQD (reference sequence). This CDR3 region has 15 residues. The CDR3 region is CASSEKRGLAGSRRF. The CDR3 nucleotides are TGCGCCAGCAGTGAGAAAAGGGGACTAGCGGGGTCTAGGAGGTTC.

The CDR3 DNA reads as TGTGCCTGGAGTGGTGGGGGAGGGCCTAGCAATGAGCAGTTCTTC. Protein product: CAWSGGGGPSNEQFF. The chain is built from TRBV30 and TRBJ2-1; TRBD2 matches 7 bases. Germline V gene sequence: CDR1 GTSNPN, CDR2 SVGIG (reference sequence). CDR3 size: 15 residues. With V trimmed by 1 base and J by 6 bases, 9 bases remained unmatched.

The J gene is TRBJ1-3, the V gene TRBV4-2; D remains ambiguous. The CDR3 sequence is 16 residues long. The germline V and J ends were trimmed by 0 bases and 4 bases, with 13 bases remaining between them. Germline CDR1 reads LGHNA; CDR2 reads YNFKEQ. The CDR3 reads CASSQDRSGFGNTIYF. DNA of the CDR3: TGTGCCAGCAGCCAAGATCGGTCGGGTTTCGGAAACACCATATATTTT.

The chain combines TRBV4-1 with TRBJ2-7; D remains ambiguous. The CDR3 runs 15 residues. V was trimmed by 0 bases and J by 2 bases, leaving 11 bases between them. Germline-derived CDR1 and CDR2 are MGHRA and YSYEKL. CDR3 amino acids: CASSQESQETYEQYF. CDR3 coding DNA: TGCGCCAGCAGCCAAGAAAGTCAGGAGACCTACGAGCAGTACTTC.

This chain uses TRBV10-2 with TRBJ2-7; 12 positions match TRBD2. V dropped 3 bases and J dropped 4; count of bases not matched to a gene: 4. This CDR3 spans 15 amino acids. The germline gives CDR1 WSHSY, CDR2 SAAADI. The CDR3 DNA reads TGCGCCAGCAGTGATTTGACTAGCGGGGGTTACGAGCAGTACTTC. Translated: CASSDLTSGGYEQYF.

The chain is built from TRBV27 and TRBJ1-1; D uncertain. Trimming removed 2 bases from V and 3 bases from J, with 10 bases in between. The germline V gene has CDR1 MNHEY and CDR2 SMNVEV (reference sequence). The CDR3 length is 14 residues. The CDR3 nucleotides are TGTGCCAGCAGTTTAGGGGTTGCGTACACTGAAGCTTTCTTT. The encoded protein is CASSLGVAYTEAFF.